The entry below describes one T cell receptor (beta chain). The same CDR3 also results from other DNA sequences found in this sample. The germline gives CDR1 MNHEY, CDR2 SMNVEV (reference sequence). With 3 bases removed from V and 5 bases from J, the gap between germline ends came to 2 bases. This CDR3 has 12 amino acids. These data come from a study of blood T cell repertoires in COVID-19. Study summary: Both acute and convalescent COVID-19 samples were obtained from the United States, Italy and Spain.

Authors' data handling: Scientists estimated how many nucleated cells there were by amplifying reference gene primers. Method: immunoSEQ multiplex PCR; TCRdb's copy keeps in-frame clones and lacks some. The V and J calls and the clone size are those of that table, but D and trimming were determined from the DNA. The top ten hold 3.6% of the sample, which has approximately 220,000 clones, around 82% seen once. The chain employs TRBV27 and TRBJ1-6; D gene ambiguous. The source is a woman aged 40 to 55 who had been exposed to COVID-19. The sample comprised PBMCs or T cells enriched from blood (not recorded which). CDR3 region: CASSFNNSPLHF. The CDR3 nucleotides are TGTGCCAGCAGTTTTAATAATTCACCCCTCCACTTT.